This T cell receptor (beta chain) is drawn from a study of cytomegalovirus exposure and HLA in healthy donors. Note on this clone: Its antigen is as yet unknown.

Researchers ran the PCR with 60 Vbeta and 13 Jbeta primers. The protocol was immunoSEQ multiplex PCR, while the TCRdb copy is restricted to in-frame clones and leaves out a portion. The data contain 95,000 to 150,000 clones, around four fifths of them singletons. General study points: In a later analysis, compared with equally common non-associated chains, HLA-associated beta chains were more expanded.

V was cut by 1 base and J by 8 bases, with 12 bases left in between. CDR3 length: 13 residues. From germline, CDR1 is SGHDT and CDR2 YYEEEE. The chain recombines TRBV5-6 with TRBJ1-2; D not certain. Sequencing was done on a sample of PBMCs. The clonotype originates from a man aged 55 to 70 in good health and CMV-seropositive. CDR3: CASSLWSRLGYTF. The CDR3 DNA reads TGTGCCAGCAGCTTGTGGTCCCGGTTGGGCTACACCTTC.